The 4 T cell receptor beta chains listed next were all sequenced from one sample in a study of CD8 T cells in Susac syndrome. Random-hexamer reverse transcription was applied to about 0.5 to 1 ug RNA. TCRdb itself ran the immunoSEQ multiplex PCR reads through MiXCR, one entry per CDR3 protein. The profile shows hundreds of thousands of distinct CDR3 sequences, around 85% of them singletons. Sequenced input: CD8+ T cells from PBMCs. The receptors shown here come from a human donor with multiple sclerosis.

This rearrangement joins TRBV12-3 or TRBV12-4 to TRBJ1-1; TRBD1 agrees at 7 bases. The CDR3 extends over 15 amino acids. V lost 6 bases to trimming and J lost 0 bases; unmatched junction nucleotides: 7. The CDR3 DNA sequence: TGTGCCAGCAGCCCTCCAGGGGGGCTGAACACTGAAGCTTTCTTT. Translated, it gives CASSPPGGLNTEAFF.

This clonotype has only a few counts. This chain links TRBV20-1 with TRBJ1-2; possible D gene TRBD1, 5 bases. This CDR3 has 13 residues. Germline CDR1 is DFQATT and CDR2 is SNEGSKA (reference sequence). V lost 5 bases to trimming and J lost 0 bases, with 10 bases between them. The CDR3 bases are TGCAGTGCTCCGGGGGGAGCTAACTATGGCTACACCTTC. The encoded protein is CSAPGGANYGYTF.

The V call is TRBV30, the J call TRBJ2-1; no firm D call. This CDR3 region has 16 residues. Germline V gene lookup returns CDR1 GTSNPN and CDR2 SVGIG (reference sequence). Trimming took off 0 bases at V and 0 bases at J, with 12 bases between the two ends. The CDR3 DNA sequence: TGTGCCTGGAGTGTTCGGATGCCTAGCTCCTACAATGAGCAGTTCTTC. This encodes CAWSVRMPSSYNEQFF.

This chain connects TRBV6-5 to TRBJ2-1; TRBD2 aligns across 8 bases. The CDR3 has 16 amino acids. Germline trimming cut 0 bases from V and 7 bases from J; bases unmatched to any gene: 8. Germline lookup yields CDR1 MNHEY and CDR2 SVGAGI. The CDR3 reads CASSYSSSSGSNEQFF. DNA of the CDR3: TGTGCCAGCAGTTACTCGAGTTCCAGCGGGAGTAATGAGCAGTTCTTC.